The clone carrying this T cell receptor beta chain was detected a few times. The CDR3 is 15 residues long. The V and J ends lost 0 bases and 5 bases respectively, with 13 bases between them. Looked up from germline, CDR1 is SGHNT and CDR2 is YENEEA. This sample is part of a study of human T cells and chemical hapten exposure. Documented time point: patch test 2, 6 weeks after DPC sensitization. Treatment given: therapeutic diphenylcyclopropenone sensitization with weekly scalp DPC. Each CDR3 protein gets one entry after TCRdb re-called the RACE reads with MiXCR. The table records some 80,000 distinct CDR3 sequences, 11% of them present only once.

The chain links TRBV11-3 to TRBJ1-1; TRBD1 is a possible D gene (5 bases). The source is a man between 18 and 29 years old with alopecia areata. Some clones in this sample may be carry-over from other donors' samples. Sequencing was performed on whole blood, taken in connection with sensitization to the hapten diphenylcyclopropenone (DPC). The CDR3 sequence is CASSLDGGSKTEAFF. The CDR3 DNA reads TGTGCCAGCAGCTTAGATGGGGGAAGCAAAACTGAAGCTTTCTTT.